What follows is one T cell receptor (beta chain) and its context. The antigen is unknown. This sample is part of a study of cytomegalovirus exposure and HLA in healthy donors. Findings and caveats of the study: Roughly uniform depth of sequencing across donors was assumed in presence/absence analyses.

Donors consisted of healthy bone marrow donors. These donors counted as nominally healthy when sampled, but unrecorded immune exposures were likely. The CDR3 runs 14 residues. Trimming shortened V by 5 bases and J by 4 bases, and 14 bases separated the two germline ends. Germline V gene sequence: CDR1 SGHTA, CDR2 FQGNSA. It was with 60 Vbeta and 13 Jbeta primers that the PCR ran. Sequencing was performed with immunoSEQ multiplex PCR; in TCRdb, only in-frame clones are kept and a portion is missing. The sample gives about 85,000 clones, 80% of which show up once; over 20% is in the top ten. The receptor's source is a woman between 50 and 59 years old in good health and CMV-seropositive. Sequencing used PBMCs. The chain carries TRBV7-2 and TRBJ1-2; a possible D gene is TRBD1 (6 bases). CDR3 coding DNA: TGTGCCAGCAGCCCTGGGGGGGGCATCTATGGCTACACCTTC. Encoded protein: CASSPGGGIYGYTF.